This entry lists 2 T cell receptor beta chains sequenced from one sample in a study of vaccination effects on CD4 cells after COVID-19. Sequencing was preceded by expansion of antigen-specific CD4+ T cells with viral peptide pools in the ViraFEST assay. Upon completion of 10 to 11 days in culture, CD4+ T cells were isolated. The study found no prior SARS-CoV-2 infection in the vaccine recipients, who tested negative for nucleocapsid antibodies. The repertoire was sequenced with immunoSEQ multiplex PCR; TCRdb's copy has only in-frame clones and lacks some. Altogether under 70,000 clones are present, around 75% being singletons, with the ten largest covering 3.5% to 4.5%. For these receptors, no antigen is known. This specimen consisted of CD4+ T cells from PBMCs cultured with HCoV-OC43 spike peptides, obtained before COVID-19 vaccination. Specified subset: HCoV-OC43 spike overlapping peptide pool stimulation. The receptors stem from a human donor who received a COVID-19 vaccine.

V gene TRBV2 combines with J gene TRBJ1-6; D is uncertain. V gave up 8 bases and J gave up 2 bases, with 10 bases separating them. This CDR3 comprises 14 residues. Per germline, CDR1 SNHLY and CDR2 FYNNEI. Here the CDR3 DNA reads TGTGCCAGCGCCCCGGACCCCTATAATTCACCCCTCCACTTT. Protein product: CASAPDPYNSPLHF.

This clone was seen only once. This sequence joins TRBV2 and TRBJ2-1, with 9 bases that match TRBD2. The V segment lost 4 bases and the J segment 6 bases; nucleotides outside the gene matches: 4. This CDR3 has 14 amino acids. Germline V gene sequence: CDR1 SNHLY, CDR2 FYNNEI. The DNA of the CDR3 is TGTGCCAGCAGTGCTAGCGGGGTTACCAATGAGCAGTTCTTC. This gives the protein CASSASGVTNEQFF. Based on the CDR3 plus reference TRBV2 and TRBJ2-1, the full variable domain is EPEVTQTPSHQVTQMGQEVILRCVPISNHLYFYWYRQILGQKVEFLVSFYNNEISEKSEIFDDQFSVERPDGSNFTLKIRSTKLEDSAMYFCASSASGVTNEQFFGPGTRLTVL.